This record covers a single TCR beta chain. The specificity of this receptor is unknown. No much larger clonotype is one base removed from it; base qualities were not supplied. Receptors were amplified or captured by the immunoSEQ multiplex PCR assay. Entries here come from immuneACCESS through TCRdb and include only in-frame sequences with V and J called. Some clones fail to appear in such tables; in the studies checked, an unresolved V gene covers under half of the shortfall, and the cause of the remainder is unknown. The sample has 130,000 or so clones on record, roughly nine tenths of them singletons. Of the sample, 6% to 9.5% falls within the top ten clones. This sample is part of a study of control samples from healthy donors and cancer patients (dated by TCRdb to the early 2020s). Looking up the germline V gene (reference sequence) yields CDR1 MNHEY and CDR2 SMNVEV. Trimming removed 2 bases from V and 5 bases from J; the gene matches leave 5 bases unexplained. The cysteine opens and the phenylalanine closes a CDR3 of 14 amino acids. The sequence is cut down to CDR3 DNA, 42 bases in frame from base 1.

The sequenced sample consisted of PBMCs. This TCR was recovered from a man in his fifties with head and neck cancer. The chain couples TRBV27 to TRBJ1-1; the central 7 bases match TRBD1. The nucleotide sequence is TGTGCCAGCAGTTTACGCCCAGGGGGGACTGAAGCTTTCTTT. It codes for CASSLRPGGTEAFF.